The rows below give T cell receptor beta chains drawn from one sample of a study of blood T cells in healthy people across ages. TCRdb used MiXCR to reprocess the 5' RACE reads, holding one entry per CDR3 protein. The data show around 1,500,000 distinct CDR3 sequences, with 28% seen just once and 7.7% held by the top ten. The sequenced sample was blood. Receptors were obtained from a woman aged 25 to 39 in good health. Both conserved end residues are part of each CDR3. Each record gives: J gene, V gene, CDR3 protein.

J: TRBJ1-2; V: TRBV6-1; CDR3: CASSHFPPGLIDYGYTF
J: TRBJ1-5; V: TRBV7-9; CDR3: CASSLEVGVQHF
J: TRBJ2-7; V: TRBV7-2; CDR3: CASSLGSGGFSYEQYF
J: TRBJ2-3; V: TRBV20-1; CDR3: CSAREWRDDTDAQYF
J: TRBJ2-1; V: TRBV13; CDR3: CASSQIPTGLGNEQFF
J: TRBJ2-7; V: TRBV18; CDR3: CASSPGKGLVEQYF
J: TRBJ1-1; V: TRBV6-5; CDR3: CASTPTLGGGTEAFF
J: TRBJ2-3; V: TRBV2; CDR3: CAGSEVDTQYF
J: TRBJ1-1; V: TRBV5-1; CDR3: CASSRSGTSNTEAFF
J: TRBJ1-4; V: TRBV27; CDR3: CASGSRGTGGRNEKLFF
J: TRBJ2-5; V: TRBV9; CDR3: CASSDRTSGGKETQYF
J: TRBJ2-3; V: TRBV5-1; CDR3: CASSYDYTDTQYF
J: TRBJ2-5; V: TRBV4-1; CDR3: CASSQGAGRKETQYF
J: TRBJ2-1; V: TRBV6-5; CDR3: CASTHGQNHNEQFF
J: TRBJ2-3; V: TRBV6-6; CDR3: CASSYSRDSNTDTQYF
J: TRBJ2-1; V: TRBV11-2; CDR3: CASSLDGIGYNEQFF
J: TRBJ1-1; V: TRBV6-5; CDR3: CASSYYGGEGTEAFF
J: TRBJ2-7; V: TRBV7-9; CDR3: CASSTRDRGFLYEQYF
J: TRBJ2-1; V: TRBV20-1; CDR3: CSASSGSHAGEQFF
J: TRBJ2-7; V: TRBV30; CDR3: CAWERAYEQYF
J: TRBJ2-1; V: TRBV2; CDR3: CASGGEGDQSYNEQFF
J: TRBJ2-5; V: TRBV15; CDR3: CATSGPGGRISGTQYF
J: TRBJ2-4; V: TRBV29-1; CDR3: CSARGSGIKSIQYF
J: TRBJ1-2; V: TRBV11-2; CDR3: CASSPRGPRYGYTF
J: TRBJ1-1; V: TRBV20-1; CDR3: CSASSPGASNTEAFF
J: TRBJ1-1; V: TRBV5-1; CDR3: CASSLAGFMETEAFF
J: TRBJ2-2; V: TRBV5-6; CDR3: CASSPIQGVGELFF
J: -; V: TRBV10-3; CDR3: CAISEGLVGTYEQYF
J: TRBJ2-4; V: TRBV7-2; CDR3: CASTLGDVAKNIQYF
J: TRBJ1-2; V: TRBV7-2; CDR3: CASTPAPFNYGYTF
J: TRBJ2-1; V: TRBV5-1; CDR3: CASSLELRGGQEQFF
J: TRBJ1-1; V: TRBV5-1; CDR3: CASSLTEGQGAREAFF
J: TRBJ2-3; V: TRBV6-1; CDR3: CASSTRDRGVIGADTQYF
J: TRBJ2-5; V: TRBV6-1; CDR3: CAGAGGSQETQYF
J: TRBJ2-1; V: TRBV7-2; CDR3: CASSLRRAGKRNEQFF
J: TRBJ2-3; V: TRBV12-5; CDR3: CASGVSSARTDTQYF
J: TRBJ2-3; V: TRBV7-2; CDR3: CASSLTSGRTRDTQYF
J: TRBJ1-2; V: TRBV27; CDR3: CASRDRDSRVYGYTF
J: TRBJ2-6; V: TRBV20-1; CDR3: CSAAGAASGASVLTF
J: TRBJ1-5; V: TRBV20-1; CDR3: CRAGRGDQPQHF
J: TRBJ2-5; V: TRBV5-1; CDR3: CASSSGGSRAETQYF
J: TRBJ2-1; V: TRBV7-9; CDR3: CASSLLSPSYNEQFF